This T cell receptor (beta chain) was recorded in a study of blood T cell repertoires in COVID-19. TCRdb's table, derived via immunoSEQ multiplex PCR, lists solely in-frame clones and lacks some. The sample lists about 270,000 clones; about 85% were seen once. Losses at the gene ends were 3 bases for V and 3 bases for J; bases not matched to a gene: 2. Germline assignment: CDR1 SGHRS and CDR2 YFSETQ. The CDR3 consists of 15 residues. What was sequenced was PBMCs or T cells enriched from blood (not recorded which). This chain connects TRBV5-1 to TRBJ1-4, with 10 bases aligning to TRBD1. This TCR derives from a woman in her fifties or sixties who had recovered from COVID-19. CDR3 region: CASSSDRGSNEKLFF. The DNA of the CDR3 is TGCGCCAGCAGCTCGGACAGGGGGTCTAATGAAAAACTGTTTTTT.